This is a list of T cell receptor beta chains from one sample in a study of T cell changes during pregnancy in multiple sclerosis. Clones were read by immunoSEQ multiplex PCR, and TCRdb kept only the in-frame ones, dropping some. Here the sample spans about 80,000 clones, about 90% being singletons. This specimen consisted of peripheral blood, obtained before pregnancy. Every receptor here comes from a female donor with multiple sclerosis, enrolled in a pregnancy study. Both conserved end residues are part of each CDR3. Each record gives: J gene, V gene, clone size, D gene, CDR3 DNA, CDR3 protein. D genes are given only for firm matches. Expanded clones get a size class; other rows say once, few or many, or leave the size out.

J: TRBJ2-5; V: TRBV9; size: .; D: .; DNA: TGTGCCAGCAGCGTAGGGGTGGGGGGACCCCAAGAGACCCAGTACTTC; CDR3: CASSVGVGGPQETQYF
J: TRBJ2-3; V: TRBV2; size: few; D: .; DNA: TGTGCCTCACTAGAAGACGGAGCAGTCACAGATACGCAGTATTTT; CDR3: CASLEDGAVTDTQYF
J: TRBJ2-6; V: TRBV7-9; size: .; D: .; DNA: TGTGCCAGCAGCCCAAAGGGGTCTGGGGCCAACGTCCTGACTTTC; CDR3: CASSPKGSGANVLTF
J: TRBJ2-7; V: TRBV19; size: .; D: TRBD1; DNA: TGTGCCAGTAGTTCGACCAGGGGGACCTACGAGCAGTACTTC; CDR3: CASSSTRGTYEQYF
J: TRBJ1-6; V: TRBV7-3; size: .; D: .; DNA: TGTGCCAGCAGCGCTGGGGGAGGTTCACCCCTCCACTTT; CDR3: CASSAGGGSPLHF
J: TRBJ2-7; V: TRBV9; size: once; D: TRBD2; DNA: TGTGCCAGCAGTATTTCGGGGGGGCATACCCACGAGCAGTACTTC; CDR3: CASSISGGHTHEQYF
J: TRBJ2-5; V: TRBV2; size: .; D: .; DNA: TGTGCCAGCAGAGGAGCGTCGGAGACCCAGTACTTC; CDR3: CASRGASETQYF
J: TRBJ2-7; V: TRBV10-1; size: .; D: TRBD2; DNA: TGCGCCAGCAGTGCAGGGACTAGCGCTACCTACGAGCAGTACTTC; CDR3: CASSAGTSATYEQYF
J: TRBJ1-1; V: TRBV4-2; size: .; D: .; DNA: TGTGCCAGCAGCCAAGATGAGTGGACTGAAGCTTTCTTT; CDR3: CASSQDEWTEAFF
J: TRBJ1-1; V: TRBV27; size: .; D: .; DNA: TGTGCCAGCAGCCCCGGTGGGGGGATCGATACTGAAGCTTTCTTT; CDR3: CASSPGGGIDTEAFF
J: TRBJ1-6; V: TRBV2; size: .; D: .; DNA: TGTGCCAGCAGTGGACCATGGACAAAGGTCTCACCCCTCCACTTT; CDR3: CASSGPWTKVSPLHF
J: TRBJ1-2; V: TRBV9; size: .; D: .; DNA: TGTGCCAGCAGCTCTGGGGGGAGTAGGGGCTACACCTTC; CDR3: CASSSGGSRGYTF
J: TRBJ2-7; V: TRBV6-5; size: .; D: TRBD1; DNA: TGTGCCAGCAGTTATCCCGACAGGGCTTACGAGCAGTACTTC; CDR3: CASSYPDRAYEQYF
J: TRBJ1-5; V: TRBV28; size: .; D: .; DNA: TGTGCCAGCAGAAACTTACAGGGAGGGAATCAGCCCCAGCATTTT; CDR3: CASRNLQGGNQPQHF
J: TRBJ2-4; V: TRBV6-6; size: .; D: .; DNA: TGTGCCAGCAGTTCTTCAGGGTTTGGCAAAAACATTCAGTACTTC; CDR3: CASSSSGFGKNIQYF
J: TRBJ1-4; V: TRBV25-1; size: .; D: TRBD1; DNA: TGTGCCAGCAGTGAGGACAGGGTAGGGTATAGTGAAAAACTGTTTTTT; CDR3: CASSEDRVGYSEKLFF
J: TRBJ1-5; V: TRBV18; size: .; D: .; DNA: TGTGCCAGCTCACCCACTATTAATACAGGGCTTAGCAATCAGCCCCAGCATTTT; CDR3: CASSPTINTGLSNQPQHF
J: TRBJ1-3; V: TRBV7-2; size: .; D: .; DNA: TGTGCCAGCAGCTTAGGCCCGGCGGGCGGGCAGCCCGGAAACACCATATATTTT; CDR3: CASSLGPAGGQPGNTIYF
J: TRBJ1-6; V: TRBV7-8; size: few; D: .; DNA: TGTGCCAGCAGCTCATCGTCGGGGAATTCACCCCTCCACTTT; CDR3: CASSSSSGNSPLHF
J: TRBJ2-5; V: TRBV19; size: .; D: TRBD2; DNA: TGTGCCAGTAGTATAGCGGGGGGGCCAGAGACCCAGTACTTC; CDR3: CASSIAGGPETQYF
J: TRBJ2-2; V: TRBV7-9; size: .; D: .; DNA: TGTGCCAGCAGCATCCAGGGGACAATAAACACCGGGGAGCTGTTTTTT; CDR3: CASSIQGTINTGELFF
J: TRBJ2-7; V: TRBV27; size: .; D: .; DNA: TGTGCCAGCAGTTTGGGCAGTACCAACGAGCAGTACTTC; CDR3: CASSLGSTNEQYF
J: TRBJ2-1; V: TRBV30; size: .; D: TRBD2; DNA: TGTGCCTGGAGCCCTAGCGGGGTTAGGGGTGAGCAGTTCTTC; CDR3: CAWSPSGVRGEQFF
J: TRBJ2-1; V: TRBV25-1; size: .; D: .; DNA: TGTGCCAGCAGTCCCCCTAGTGGCTACCAGTTCTTC; CDR3: CASSPPSGYQFF
J: TRBJ1-2; V: TRBV19; size: .; D: .; DNA: TGTGCCAGTAGTATAAGTGGGAGCGGAGACTATGGCTACACCTTC; CDR3: CASSISGSGDYGYTF
J: TRBJ1-2; V: TRBV7-2; size: .; D: .; DNA: TGTGCCAGCAGCCCCGGCCGACAAACCAACTATGGCTACACCTTC; CDR3: CASSPGRQTNYGYTF
J: TRBJ2-3; V: TRBV19; size: .; D: .; DNA: TGTGCCAGTAGTATGGGCTACCCAGATACGCAGTATTTT; CDR3: CASSMGYPDTQYF
J: TRBJ1-1; V: TRBV7-9; size: .; D: .; DNA: TGTGCCAGCAGGGTTACGGGAGGGGCGAAGATGAACACTGAAGCTTTCTTT; CDR3: CASRVTGGAKMNTEAFF
J: TRBJ1-2; V: TRBV30; size: .; D: TRBD1; DNA: TGTGCCTGGAGTTGGGGTGGGACAGGCGCTATAAATGGCTACACCTTC; CDR3: CAWSWGGTGAINGYTF
J: TRBJ1-5; V: TRBV27; size: .; D: .; DNA: TGTGCCAGCAGTTTTCATAGCAATCAGCCCCAGCATTTT; CDR3: CASSFHSNQPQHF
J: TRBJ1-5; V: TRBV19; size: once; D: TRBD1; DNA: TGTGCCACCCAAGTCATAGGGGGCTATAGCAATCAGCCCCAGCATTTT; CDR3: CATQVIGGYSNQPQHF
J: TRBJ1-5; V: TRBV7-2; size: .; D: .; DNA: TGTGCCAGCAGCCCTAATAGCAATCAGCCCCAGCATTTT; CDR3: CASSPNSNQPQHF
J: TRBJ1-1; V: TRBV29-1; size: .; D: TRBD1; DNA: TGCAGCGTGACGGACAGGAGCTTAGGTGACACTGAAGCTTTCTTT; CDR3: CSVTDRSLGDTEAFF
J: TRBJ1-6; V: TRBV10-1; size: few; D: .; DNA: TGCGCCAGCATAAACAGGAAGAATTCACCCCTCCACTTT; CDR3: CASINRKNSPLHF
J: TRBJ1-2; V: TRBV7-8; size: .; D: TRBD1; DNA: TGTGCCAGCAGCTTGCACAGGGGTGGTGGCTACACCTTC; CDR3: CASSLHRGGGYTF
J: TRBJ2-3; V: TRBV7-6; size: medium-sized; D: TRBD2; DNA: TGTGCCAGCAGCTCTAGCGGGGCGGGGGATACGCAGTATTTT; CDR3: CASSSSGAGDTQYF
J: TRBJ2-5; V: TRBV7-6; size: .; D: .; DNA: TGTGCCAGCAGCTTAGCTTACAGGACACCGACCGCGGAGACCCAGTACTTC; CDR3: CASSLAYRTPTAETQYF
J: TRBJ1-2; V: TRBV14; size: few; D: .; DNA: TGTGCCAGCAGCCTAGACAGGTTCCTCTATGGCTACACCTTC; CDR3: CASSLDRFLYGYTF
J: TRBJ2-7; V: TRBV5-6; size: .; D: .; DNA: TGTGCCAGCAGCTTACAGACCTACGAGCAGTACTTC; CDR3: CASSLQTYEQYF
J: TRBJ2-7; V: TRBV9; size: .; D: TRBD2; DNA: TGTGCCAGCAGCGTAGCGGGGACTAGCTCCTACGAGCAGTACTTC; CDR3: CASSVAGTSSYEQYF
J: TRBJ1-1; V: TRBV5-1; size: .; D: TRBD1; DNA: TGCGCCAGCAGCTTGCAGGACAGGGTAGGTTTAACTGAAGCTTTCTTT; CDR3: CASSLQDRVGLTEAFF
J: TRBJ1-2; V: TRBV4-1; size: .; D: .; DNA: TGCGCCAGCAGCCAAGAGAGGGCCGGGAACTATGGCTACACCTTC; CDR3: CASSQERAGNYGYTF
J: TRBJ2-6; V: TRBV30; size: .; D: TRBD1; DNA: TGTGCCTCGCGGGACAGGGAGAGAGGGGCCAACGTCCTGACTTTC; CDR3: CASRDRERGANVLTF
J: TRBJ2-1; V: TRBV6-5; size: .; D: .; DNA: TGTGCCAGCAGTTTGGCTAGCTATAATGAGCAGTTCTTC; CDR3: CASSLASYNEQFF
J: TRBJ2-7; V: TRBV29-1; size: .; D: .; DNA: TGCAGCGTTGAAATTTCTGACGAGCAGTACTTC; CDR3: CSVEISDEQYF
J: TRBJ2-7; V: TRBV7-9; size: .; D: .; DNA: TGTGCCAGCAGCTTAGCGTCCAGTAGCCTCTACGAGCAGTACTTC; CDR3: CASSLASSSLYEQYF